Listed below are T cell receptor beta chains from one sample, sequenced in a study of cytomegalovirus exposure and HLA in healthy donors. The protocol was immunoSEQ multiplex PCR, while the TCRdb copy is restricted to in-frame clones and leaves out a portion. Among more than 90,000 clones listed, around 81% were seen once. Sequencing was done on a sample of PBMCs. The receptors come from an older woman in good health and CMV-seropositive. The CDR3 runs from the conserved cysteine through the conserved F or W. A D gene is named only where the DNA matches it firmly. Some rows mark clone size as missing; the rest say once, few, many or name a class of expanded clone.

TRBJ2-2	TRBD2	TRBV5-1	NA	CASSGLAGYPNTGELFF	TGCGCCAGCTCGGGACTAGCGGGTTATCCGAACACCGGGGAGCTGTTTTTT
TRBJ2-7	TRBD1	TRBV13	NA	CASSRTGYEQYF	TGTGCCAGCAGCAGGACAGGGTACGAGCAGTACTTC
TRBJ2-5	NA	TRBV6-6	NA	CAAVGSGREETQYF	TGTGCCGCCGTGGGGAGCGGAAGGGAAGAGACCCAGTACTTC
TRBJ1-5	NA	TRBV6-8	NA	CASSYPCPVFSNQPQHF	TGTGCCAGCAGTTACCCCTGTCCAGTTTTTAGCAATCAGCCCCAGCATTTT
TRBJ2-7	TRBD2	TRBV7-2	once	CASSLGAGGSEQYF	TGTGCCAGCAGCTTAGGTGCGGGAGGGAGCGAGCAGTACTTC
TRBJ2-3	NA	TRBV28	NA	CASSLLAPDTQYF	TGTGCCAGCAGTTTACTAGCCCCAGATACGCAGTATTTT
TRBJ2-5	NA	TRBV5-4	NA	CASSLVGGKETQYF	TGTGCCAGCAGCTTGGTGGGCGGGAAAGAGACCCAGTACTTC
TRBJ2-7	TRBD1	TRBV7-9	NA	CASSEGQGAIGEQYF	TGTGCCAGCAGCGAAGGACAGGGGGCGATAGGCGAGCAGTACTTC
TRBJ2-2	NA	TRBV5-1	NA	CASTDTGPNTGELFF	TGCGCCAGCACCGACACAGGGCCGAACACCGGGGAGCTGTTTTTT
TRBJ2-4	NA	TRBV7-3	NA	CASSLGQLGHIQYF	TGTGCCAGCAGCTTGGGGCAGTTGGGTCACATTCAGTACTTC
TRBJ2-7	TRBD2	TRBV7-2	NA	CASSRDGTGTSRLEQYF	TGTGCCAGCAGCAGGGACGGAACAGGGACTAGCAGACTCGAGCAGTACTTC